The next 21 T cell receptor beta chains were all read from a single sample in a study of cytomegalovirus exposure and HLA in healthy donors. The PCR had 60 Vbeta and 13 Jbeta primers. Profiling relied on immunoSEQ multiplex PCR, and the TCRdb table lists in-frame clones only, not all of them. The sample includes 150,000 to 200,000 clones, approximately 79% of them seen just once. Sequences were obtained from PBMCs. The receptor source for this set is a man aged 50 to 59 in good health and CMV-seropositive.

V usage is TRBV28 and J usage is TRBJ2-3; TRBD2 matches at 7 bases. Germline lookup yields CDR1 MDHEN and CDR2 SYDVKM. V lost 1 base, J lost 11 bases, and 12 bases stayed unmatched. This CDR3 comprises 15 residues. CDR3 nucleotide sequence: TGTGCCAGCAGTTTATCCCCCCCCGGGACTACGGGGCAGTATTTT. Encoded protein: CASSLSPPGTTGQYF. Together with reference TRBV28 and TRBJ2-3, the CDR3 gives the full variable domain: DVKVTQSSRYLVKRTGEKVFLECVQDMDHENMFWYRQDPGLGLRLIYFSYDVKMKEKGDIPEGYSVSREKKERFSLILESASTNQTSMYLCASSLSPPGTTGQYFGPGTRLTVL.

J is TRBJ1-3 and V is TRBV7-9; TRBD1 aligns across 8 bases. V trimming: 5 bases; J trimming: 4 bases; junction bases outside the gene matches: 7. The germline gives CDR1 SEHNR, CDR2 FQNEAQ (reference sequence). The CDR3 is 15 amino acids. CDR3 bases: TGTGCCAGCAGCCCTCAGGGGGCGAGCGGAAACACCATATATTTT. As protein: CASSPQGASGNTIYF.

The gene calls are TRBV29-1 and TRBJ1-1; 7 bases align to TRBD1. This CDR3 has 14 residues. J was trimmed by 4 bases and V by 2 bases; bases with no gene match: 7. The germline gives CDR1 SQVTM, CDR2 ANQGSEA. CDR3 in amino acids: CSVERGLSGTEAFF. The CDR3 DNA sequence: TGCAGCGTTGAAAGGGGGCTGTCGGGCACTGAAGCTTTCTTT.

The CDR3 sequence is CASSLEAGNTEAFF. The CDR3, as DNA: TGCGCCAGCAGCTTGGAGGCGGGGAACACTGAAGCTTTCTTT. The J gene is TRBJ1-1, the V gene TRBV5-1; D not resolved. CDR1 is SGHRS and CDR2 is YFSETQ in the germline V gene. CDR3 length equals 14 residues. V lost 0 bases and J 1 base, leaving 7 bases between the germline ends.

Worth noting for this clone: In the same sample, other DNA sequences code for this CDR3. V gene TRBV18 combines with J gene TRBJ2-5; 8 bases are a match to TRBD1. The CDR3 is 13 residues long. Germline CDR1 is KGHSH and CDR2 is LQKENI. V was pared by 2 bases and J by 4 bases, with 0 bases of the junction left unmatched. The CDR3 loop reads CASSPGQGETQYF. CDR3 sequence (DNA): TGTGCCAGCTCACCAGGACAGGGAGAGACCCAGTACTTC.

This clone was observed a single time. This rearrangement joins TRBV28 to TRBJ2-1; D is perhaps TRBD2 (5 bases). Germline V gene sequence: CDR1 MDHEN, CDR2 SYDVKM. Trimming shortened V by 3 bases and J by 7 bases, and 16 bases separated the two germline ends. The CDR3 covers 15 residues. For the CDR3, the DNA is TGTGCCAGCAGTTTGGGTATTCCTTCGGGGAATGAGCAGTTCTTC. It specifies CASSLGIPSGNEQFF. Full variable domain (remainder filled in from reference TRBV28 and TRBJ2-1): DVKVTQSSRYLVKRTGEKVFLECVQDMDHENMFWYRQDPGLGLRLIYFSYDVKMKEKGDIPEGYSVSREKKERFSLILESASTNQTSMYLCASSLGIPSGNEQFFGPGTRLTVL.

This clone was recorded a few times. The chain has TRBV11-2 and TRBJ2-3; TRBD2 might be the D (5 bases). V was trimmed by 3 bases and J by 3 bases, leaving 13 bases between them. Germline lookup yields CDR1 SGHAT and CDR2 FQNNGV. The CDR3 has 15 residues. CDR3 protein: CASSFGGGRTDTQYF. CDR3 sequence (DNA): TGTGCCAGCAGCTTCGGAGGTGGGCGGACAGATACGCAGTATTTT.

The gene calls are TRBV5-6 and TRBJ1-3; 8 bases are a match to TRBD1. With V trimmed by 3 bases and J by 4 bases, 9 bases remained unmatched. Germline CDR1 SGHDT, CDR2 YYEEEE. The CDR3 is made up of 16 amino acids. This CDR3 is CASSSLTGAGGNTIYF. As DNA, the CDR3 is TGTGCCAGCAGCTCCCTGACAGGGGCGGGAGGAAACACCATATATTTT.

Regarding this clone: In the same sample, other DNA sequences code for this CDR3. The chain has TRBV6-1 and TRBJ2-3; D unresolved. Germline V gene lookup returns CDR1 MNHNS and CDR2 SASEGT. The CDR3 runs to 12 residues. Trimming stripped 7 bases from V and 2 bases from J, with 7 bases between. CDR3 sequence (DNA): TGTGCCAGCAAACTCGACACAGATACGCAGTATTTT. It encodes CASKLDTDTQYF.

V gene TRBV2 combines with J gene TRBJ1-2; D perhaps matches TRBD1 (5 bases). Germline values: CDR1 SNHLY, CDR2 FYNNEI. The CDR3 is 13 residues long. V lost 6 bases, J lost 2 bases, and 10 bases lay in between. The CDR3 sequence is CASRRDVNYGYTF. The CDR3 DNA reads as TGTGCCAGCAGGCGGGACGTCAACTATGGCTACACCTTC.

This chain joins TRBV6-1 and TRBJ2-5, with TRBD2 identical over 10 bases. This CDR3 spans 17 amino acids. Germline V lookup: CDR1 MNHNS, CDR2 SASEGT. V lost 2 bases to trimming and J lost 6 bases; unmatched junction nucleotides: 12. This CDR3 is CASSERLGSGGRKTQYF. The DNA of the CDR3 is TGTGCCAGCAGTGAACGTCTGGGTAGCGGGGGGCGGAAGACCCAGTACTTC.

The J gene is TRBJ2-3, the V gene TRBV7-2; 9 positions match TRBD2. CDR3 size: 15 residues. After removal of 2 bases from V and 15 bases from J, the junction contained 15 bases not matched to a gene. The germline V gene has CDR1 SGHTA and CDR2 FQGNSA. CDR3 region: CASSLSFGGGGPNYF. In nucleotides, the CDR3 is TGTGCCAGCAGCTTATCATTCGGCGGGGGGGGCCCAAATTATTTT. Drawing the rest from reference TRBV7-2 and TRBJ2-3, the complete variable domain is GAGVSQSPSNKVTEKGKDVELRCDPISGHTALYWYRQSLGQGLEFLIYFQGNSAPDKSGLPSDRFSAERTGGSVSTLTIQRTQQEDSAVYLCASSLSFGGGGPNYFGPGTRLTVL.

The chain joins TRBV2 to TRBJ2-1; 10 bases align to TRBD2. The CDR3 has 15 residues. The ends lost 5 bases at V and 5 bases at J; junction bases unmatched: 6. The germline CDR1 and CDR2 sequences are SNHLY and FYNNEI. CDR3 loop: CASSRASGGNNEQFF. The CDR3 DNA reads as TGTGCCAGCAGTCGTGCTAGCGGGGGTAACAATGAGCAGTTCTTC.

The chain carries TRBV5-1 and TRBJ2-4, with 9 bases lining up with TRBD1. Germline trimming cut 3 bases from V and 5 bases from J; bases unmatched to any gene: 9. CDR3 length: 16 amino acids. Germline V gene sequence: CDR1 SGHRS, CDR2 YFSETQ. The CDR3 protein is CASSSPGQGGQNIQYF. CDR3 sequence (DNA): TGCGCCAGCAGCTCTCCGGGACAGGGAGGACAAAACATTCAGTACTTC.

The V gene is TRBV4-2, the J gene TRBJ2-7; D might be TRBD2 (5 bases). The V gene's germline CDR1 is LGHNA and CDR2 YNFKEQ. This CDR3 comprises 13 residues. V dropped 4 bases and J dropped 7 bases, with 14 bases sitting between them. CDR3 DNA sequence: TGTGCCAGCAGCCGCCTACTAGAAAATGAGCAGTACTTC. As protein: CASSRLLENEQYF.

The chain combines TRBV21-1 with TRBJ1-1; the table's D call, TRBD1, has no DNA check behind it. TRBV21-1 is an annotated pseudogene. The CDR3 length is 14 residues. Here the CDR3 reads CASTRETGNTEAFF. The CDR3 DNA sequence: TGTGCCAGCACCAGAGAGACAGGGAACACTGAAGCTTTCTTT.

This rearrangement joins TRBV5-4 to TRBJ1-2, with 10 bases matching TRBD1. The length of the CDR3 is 15 residues. Germline V lookup: CDR1 SGHNT, CDR2 YYREEE (reference sequence). The V segment lost 0 bases and the J segment 3 bases; nucleotides outside the gene matches: 2. CDR3 sequence (DNA): TGTGCCAGCAGCTTGGAAGGGACAGGGGACTATGGCTACACCTTC. This translates into CASSLEGTGDYGYTF.

The chain employs TRBV5-1 and TRBJ2-2, with a possible D match to TRBD2 (5 bases). CDR1 is SGHRS and CDR2 is YFSETQ in the germline V gene. The CDR3 sequence is 14 residues long. The ends were cut back, 7 bases at V and 0 bases at J, with 10 bases in the middle. This CDR3 reads CASAWEPNTGELFF. The CDR3 nucleotides read TGCGCCAGCGCCTGGGAGCCGAACACCGGGGAGCTGTTTTTT.

This clone appeared a single time. The CDR3 protein is CASSHSTGVSTDTQYF. Written as DNA, the CDR3 is TGTGCCAGCAGTCACTCGACAGGGGTTAGCACAGATACGCAGTATTTT. The chain has TRBV27 and TRBJ2-3, with TRBD1 matching over 8 bases. In germline, CDR1 is MNHEY, CDR2 SMNVEV (reference sequence). V gave up 5 bases and J gave up 0 bases; unmatched junction bases: 7. This CDR3 has 16 residues.

CDR3 nucleotides: TGTGCCAGCAGCGCCTTACTAGCGGGGGGGCTCGAGCAGTACTTC. Translation: CASSALLAGGLEQYF. The chain is built from TRBV7-3 and TRBJ2-7; 13 bases line up with TRBD2. The CDR3 extends over 15 amino acids. CDR1 and CDR2 from the germline V gene are SGHTA and FQGTGA. The V gene end was trimmed by 5 bases and the J gene end by 6 bases; junction bases not matched to a gene: 7.

J is TRBJ2-7 and V is TRBV5-4, with 7 bases that match TRBD1. V was pared by 2 bases and J by 5 bases, with 4 bases of the junction left unmatched. The CDR3 covers 13 residues. Germline assignment: CDR1 SGHNT and CDR2 YYREEE (reference sequence). The CDR3 protein is CASSLGGRDEQYV. In DNA, the CDR3 is TGTGCCAGCAGCTTAGGGGGCCGGGACGAGCAGTACGTC.